The 11 T cell receptor beta chains presented below share a single source sample, sequenced in a study of blood T cell repertoires in COVID-19 (dated by TCRdb to the early 2020s). The library was obtained by the immunoSEQ multiplex PCR assay. Drawn from immuneACCESS, this table holds only the in-frame rearrangements with V and J called that TCRdb kept. Clones are partly lost; checked studies trace under half to an unresolved V gene and leave the rest unexplained. The sample table holds 200,000 to 250,000 clones, of which roughly 81% were seen once. The ten largest clonotypes hold about 0.91% of the sample. The sequenced material came from peripheral blood. These receptors all stem from a man aged 35-49 years with acute or convalescent COVID-19.

The chain couples TRBV21-1 to TRBJ2-7; TRBD1 is the table's D call and was not checked against the DNA. TRBV21-1 is tagged as a pseudogene. The CDR3 covers 12 residues. CDR3 protein: CASSRGRSEQYF. DNA of the CDR3: TGTGCCAGCAGCAGGGGGCGTAGCGAGCAGTACTTC.

The chain uses TRBV5-4 and TRBJ2-1, with D unclear. Germline V CDR1 and CDR2: SGHNT, YYREEE (reference sequence). This CDR3 is 13 amino acids long. The ends were cut back, 0 bases at V and 10 bases at J, with 11 bases in the middle. The CDR3: CASSLALRSEQFF. The CDR3, as DNA: TGTGCCAGCAGCTTGGCCCTCAGATCCGAGCAGTTCTTC. Using reference TRBV5-4 and TRBJ2-1 for the parts outside the CDR3, the full variable domain is ETGVTQSPTHLIKTRGQQVTLRCSSQSGHNTVSWYQQALGQGPQFIFQYYREEENGRGNFPPRFSGLQFPNYSSELNVNALELDDSALYLCASSLALRSEQFFGPGTRLTVL.

V and J are TRBV28 and TRBJ1-1; 9 bases align to TRBD1. Germline lookup yields CDR1 MDHEN and CDR2 SYDVKM. The CDR3 has 14 residues. J lost 11 bases, V lost 7 bases, and 14 bases had no gene match. The CDR3 sequence is CASTQQGARRQAFF. The CDR3 DNA reads TGTGCCAGCACGCAACAGGGGGCGCGTAGGCAGGCTTTCTTT.

V is TRBV3-1 (or the pseudogene TRBV3-2) and J is TRBJ2-7, with 7 bases matching TRBD2. This CDR3 region has 12 residues. From germline, CDR1 is LGHDT and CDR2 YNNKEL (reference sequence). Losses at the gene ends were 6 bases for V and 7 bases for J; bases not matched to a gene: 6. The chain's CDR3 is CASRHLGGEQYF. In DNA, the CDR3 is TGTGCCAGCAGGCACCTGGGGGGGGAGCAGTACTTC.

The CDR3 loop reads CASRGGTSGSYEQYF. CDR3 in DNA: TGTGCCAGCAGGGGAGGGACTAGCGGATCCTACGAGCAGTACTTC. This chain uses TRBV28 with TRBJ2-7; 11 nucleotides match TRBD2. V dropped 6 bases and J dropped 1; count of bases not matched to a gene: 5. CDR3 length equals 15 residues. Looked up from germline, CDR1 is MDHEN and CDR2 is SYDVKM.

On this clone itself: The junction does not match germline at one end; this may be a read error. The DNA of the CDR3 is TGTGCTAGCAGCCCAGCGAACACCGGGGAGCTGTTTTTT. This encodes CASSPANTGELFF. This chain links TRBV7-7 with TRBJ2-2; D gene uncertain. There are 13 residues in the CDR3. CDR1 and CDR2 (germline): SSHAT, FNYEAQ (reference sequence).

This clone was observed a single time. This chain joins TRBV24-1 and TRBJ2-3; 7 bases align to TRBD1. CDR3 length: 14 residues. CDR1 and CDR2 (germline): KGHDR, SFDVKD. Germline trimming cut 4 bases from V and 4 bases from J; bases unmatched to any gene: 4. CDR3 bases: TGTGCCACCAGTGAGACAGGGAGCGCAGATACGCAGTATTTT. It translates to CATSETGSADTQYF.

This clone has just one count. The V and J genes are TRBV2 and TRBJ1-2; 8 bases agree with TRBD1. The CDR3 spans 15 residues. With V trimmed by 3 bases and J by 5 bases, 8 bases remained unmatched. Germline lookup yields CDR1 SNHLY and CDR2 FYNNEI. CDR3 sequence (DNA): TGTGCCAGCAGTGATTGGCAGGGGGCATCATATGGCTACACCTTC. Residues: CASSDWQGASYGYTF.

This clone was recorded at least ten times. The V call is TRBV5-4, the J call TRBJ2-3; TRBD1 is a possible D gene (6 bases). V was trimmed by 2 bases and J by 4 bases, leaving 14 bases between them. The germline V gene encodes CDR1 SGHNT and CDR2 YYREEE (reference sequence). The CDR3 is made up of 15 amino acids. As DNA, the CDR3 is TGTGCCAGCAGCTTACGGTCAGGGGAAGCAGATACGCAGTATTTT. It translates to CASSLRSGEADTQYF. Based on the CDR3 plus reference TRBV5-4 and TRBJ2-3, the full variable domain is ETGVTQSPTHLIKTRGQQVTLRCSSQSGHNTVSWYQQALGQGPQFIFQYYREEENGRGNFPPRFSGLQFPNYSSELNVNALELDDSALYLCASSLRSGEADTQYFGPGTRLTVL.

V gene TRBV5-5 combines with J gene TRBJ2-3, with a possible D match to TRBD1 (5 bases). Deletions cut 4 bases from V and 0 bases from J, with 12 bases between. This CDR3 is built from 15 residues. Germline V CDR1 and CDR2: SGHKS, YYEKEE (reference sequence). The CDR3 bases are TGTGCCAGCAGCAACTCAGCAGGGAGCACAGATACGCAGTATTTT. This sequence encodes CASSNSAGSTDTQYF.

This sequence joins TRBV7-9 and TRBJ1-3; D call uncertain. The germline CDR1 and CDR2 sequences are SEHNR and FQNEAQ (reference sequence). The CDR3 has 16 residues. V lost 6 bases to trimming and J lost 0 bases, with 15 bases between them. The CDR3 sequence is CASRNNQVISGNTIYF. The CDR3, as DNA: TGTGCCAGCAGAAACAACCAGGTTATCTCTGGAAACACCATATATTTT.